This passage covers 8 T cell receptor beta chains from one sample sequenced in a study of CXCR3-negative and CXCR3-positive naive CD8 T cells. Libraries of TRB cDNA were made by 5' RACE and carried UMIs. TCRdb reprocessed the 5' RACE reads and reports one entry per CDR3 protein, with no DNA. The repertoire table contains some 130,000 distinct CDR3 sequences. Overall study results and limits: More hydrophobic TRB CDR3s occurred in CXCR3-positive than in CXCR3-negative naive cells.

The antigens of these receptors remain unknown. The sequenced material came from naive CXCR3+ CD8+ T cells from blood. The subset was: CD45RO-CCR7+CD27+CD95- naive CD8+ T cells expressing CXCR3 (TNR3+). These receptors came from a human donor in good health. Some clones in this sample may be carry-over from other donors' samples.

The chain links TRBV6-2 or TRBV6-3 to TRBJ2-7; TCRdb names TRBD1, which stays unverified in the absence of DNA. Germline CDR1 is MNHEY and CDR2 is SVGEGT. There are 14 residues in the CDR3. CDR3 sequence reads: CASVYQIPPGEQYF.

V gene TRBV28 combines with J gene TRBJ1-5; TCRdb outputs TRBD1, but without DNA this stays unchecked. The CDR3 runs to 13 residues. Germline CDR1 reads MDHEN; CDR2 reads SYDVKM. The CDR3 spells CASTGRVWQPQHF.

This rearrangement joins TRBV6-4 to TRBJ2-2; no DNA is available, so the TRBD2 call from TCRdb remains unchecked. Germline CDR1 and CDR2: MRHNA and SNTAGT. This CDR3 is built from 15 residues. CDR3 region: CASSENAGVGGELFF.

J is TRBJ2-7 and V is TRBV6-6; the TCRdb D gene call, TRBD2, has no DNA to confirm it. CDR1 is MNHNY and CDR2 is SVGAGI in the germline V gene (reference sequence). The CDR3 totals 16 residues. CDR3 sequence: CASSLTSGGDYYEQYF.

V and J are TRBV7-9 and TRBJ2-7; TCRdb reports TRBD1, a call that lacks DNA to check it against. CDR3 size: 14 residues. Germline-derived CDR1 and CDR2 are SEHNR and FQNEAQ (reference sequence). CDR3 sequence: CASETGGSSYEQYF.

This chain connects TRBV28 to TRBJ2-7; absent DNA, TCRdb's TRBD1 call cannot be checked. This CDR3 has 17 residues. In germline, CDR1 is MDHEN, CDR2 SYDVKM. CDR3 sequence reads: CASTTLTGGHSSYEQYF.

J is TRBJ1-1 and V is TRBV6-6. The CDR3 totals 12 residues. Germline V gene sequence: CDR1 MNHNY, CDR2 SVGAGI (reference sequence). This chain's CDR3 is CASSYRQEGAFF.

J is TRBJ2-7 and V is TRBV6-2 or TRBV6-3; TCRdb calls TRBD1, which cannot be checked without DNA. This CDR3 has 11 residues. Germline V lookup: CDR1 MNHEY, CDR2 SVGEGT. The CDR3 is CAITKGREQYF.